This T cell receptor (beta chain) was sequenced for a study of radiation and T cells in renal cell carcinoma (dated by TCRdb to the early 2020s). Regarding the research as a whole: The samples were drawn from a clinical trial, where primary renal cell carcinomas were treated with 15 Gy of stereotactic body radiation therapy and then removed by nephrectomy 4 weeks afterward. TCR beta sequencing covered around 50 samples in total, comprising about 26 tumors and about 27 peripheral blood samples. A total of 4 million to 5 million unique CDR3 nucleotide sequences, encoding roughly 2.7 million unique CDR3 amino acid sequences, were found across all 50 or so samples.

Interpreted using the paper, the time point label stands for: baseline pretreatment blood. The sample's treatment or condition label, in plain terms: 15 Gy SBRT to primary tumor, nephrectomy 4 weeks later. Serial peripheral blood from radiation-treated patients was sampled at baseline, 2 weeks and 4 weeks after SBRT to track tumor-enriched clonotypes. Every patient's renal cell carcinoma showed clear cell pathology. Genomic DNA for TCR sequencing was prepared using the QIAamp DNA Blood Mini Kit (Qiagen). Samples were included in the analyses only if all quality control checks were passed. The immunoSEQ kit was used, according to the manufacturer's recommendations, to generate TCR beta libraries from genomic DNA. To prepare libraries, a first multiplex PCR with proprietary primers was run, followed by a second PCR that added unique barcodes, and a bead cleanup was done after each round. A kit-provided positive control reaction and a negative control reaction were included in every sample batch. The final libraries were assessed on an Agilent 4200 TapeStation D1000 ScreenTape, pooled by volume, and quantified by qPCR. Sequencing was performed on an Illumina NextSeq500 using a MidOutput 150-cycle cartridge, with 156 Read1 cycles, 15 Index1 cycles, and the kit custom primers. The pooled library was loaded at approximately 1 pM, with a roughly 20% PhiX control spiked in. Concerning the study's data processing: Vendor-processed data were analyzed in R, and a clonotype was defined as all T cells sharing the same CDR3 nucleotide sequence. For clone abundance analyses, frequencies were normalized to the 10,000 most abundant clones per sample. Before analysis, public T cell clones were removed, and these numbered fewer than six per sample on average. A difference in abundance of at least 32-fold between compartments was used to define tumor-enriched and baseline blood-enriched clonotypes. Clonotypes expanded or contracted between blood time points were identified with a beta-binomial differential abundance model. The Baroni-Urbani and Buser coefficient was used to measure tumor-blood repertoire similarity, and groups were compared with two-tailed Wilcoxon tests in R. The immuneACCESS repertoire file appears here via TCRdb, limited to in-frame rearrangements. These files lack a portion of the clones; in checked studies, under half of the deficit traces to unresolved V genes, and the cause of the others is not known. V, J and clone size are those of that table, while D and trimming were read from the DNA. Within this sample are 130,000 or so clones, with approximately 91% of them counted one time only. The biggest ten clones account for 9.5% to 15% of the sample.

What the authors observed across the whole study: Tracking of blood repertoire dynamics stopped at three to five weeks after treatment, with no follow-up past that point. In blood, the top tumor clonotypes increased between baseline and 2 weeks post-radiation and then shrank by 4 weeks, which suggests that tumor-resident clones expanded only transiently. Because the trial had a single-armed design, the trial could not examine how radiation dose or scheduling affected the TCR repertoire. No pretreatment tumor biopsies were available, so the baseline intratumoral presence of clonotypes could not be determined.

The germline V end is reduced by 9 bases and the J end by 0 bases; junction bases left unmatched: 5. CDR1 and CDR2 are drawn from the germline V gene: SGHVS, FQNEAQ. Inclusive of the bounding cysteine and phenylalanine, the CDR3 is 15 residues long. Only the CDR3 DNA is retained, 45 bases long and in frame from the first base. About this clone: It lacks a known antigen. No quality values exist for individual bases; no much larger clone is one base distant.

The receptor was isolated from a woman aged 50 to 60 with renal cell carcinoma. The sample was blood, taken from a patient whose treatment included radiotherapy and nephrectomy. The chain is made from TRBV7-8 and TRBJ1-6; 7 middle bases align to TRBD1. At the DNA level, the sequence is TGTGCCAGTGGCAGGGACAGCTCCTATAATTCACCCCTCCACTTT. Translated, it gives CASGRDSSYNSPLHF.